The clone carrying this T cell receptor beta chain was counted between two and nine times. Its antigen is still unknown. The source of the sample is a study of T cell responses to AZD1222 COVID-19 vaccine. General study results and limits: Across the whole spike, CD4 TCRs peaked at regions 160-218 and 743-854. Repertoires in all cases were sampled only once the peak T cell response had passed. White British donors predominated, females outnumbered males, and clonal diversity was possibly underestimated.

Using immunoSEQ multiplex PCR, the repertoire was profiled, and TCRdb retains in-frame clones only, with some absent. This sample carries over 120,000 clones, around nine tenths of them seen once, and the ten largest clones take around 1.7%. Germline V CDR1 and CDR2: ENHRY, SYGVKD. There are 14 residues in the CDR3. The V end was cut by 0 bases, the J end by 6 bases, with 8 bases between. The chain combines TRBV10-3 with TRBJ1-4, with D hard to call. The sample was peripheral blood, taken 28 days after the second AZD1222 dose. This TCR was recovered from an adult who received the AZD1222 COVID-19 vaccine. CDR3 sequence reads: CAISESAADEKLFF. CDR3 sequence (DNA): TGTGCCATCAGTGAGTCCGCGGCCGATGAAAAACTGTTTTTT.